The rows below give T cell receptor beta chains drawn from one sample of a study of OX40 agonist ivuxolimab in advanced cancers. Produced via immunoSEQ multiplex PCR; TCRdb's table is partial and in-frame only. This table holds approximately 84,000 clones, 90% to 95% found once. This material consisted of CD4+ or CD8+ T cells sorted from blood, taken in a trial of the OX40 agonist ivuxolimab. The receptor set was obtained from an adult with an advanced solid tumor such as melanoma, head and neck, liver or kidney cancer. Both conserved end residues are part of each CDR3. D genes are given only for firm matches. Clone size appears in some rows only: once, few, many, or a class for an expanded clone.

D: .
V: TRBV10-1
J: TRBJ2-3
size: .
CDR3: CASSEGGADTQYF
DNA: TGCGCCAGCAGTGAGGGAGGCGCAGATACGCAGTATTTT

D: TRBD1
V: TRBV6-1
J: TRBJ2-7
size: once
CDR3: CASSGQGGFYEQYF
DNA: TGTGCCAGCAGTGGACAGGGGGGTTTCTACGAGCAGTACTTC

D: .
V: TRBV7-9
J: TRBJ2-1
size: once
CDR3: CASSSTGPGGFF
DNA: TGTGCCAGCAGCTCTACAGGACCGGGTGGGTTCTTC

D: .
V: TRBV30
J: TRBJ1-2
size: .
CDR3: CAWSEGGYGYTF
DNA: TGTGCCTGGAGTGAGGGAGGTTATGGCTACACCTTC

D: TRBD2
V: TRBV19
J: TRBJ2-7
size: .
CDR3: CASSIPTSATDEQYF
DNA: TGTGCCAGTAGTATTCCGACTAGCGCCACGGACGAGCAGTACTTC

D: .
V: TRBV14
J: TRBJ1-2
size: .
CDR3: CASSHSQQRLHGYTF
DNA: TGTGCCAGCAGCCATAGTCAACAGAGACTCCATGGCTACACCTTC

D: .
V: TRBV18
J: TRBJ2-1
size: .
CDR3: CASSPSDEQFF
DNA: TGTGCCAGCTCACCTAGCGATGAGCAGTTCTTC

D: .
V: TRBV13
J: TRBJ2-7
size: .
CDR3: CASSLGGGGGAYEQYF
DNA: TGTGCCAGCAGCTTAGGAGGGGGAGGGGGAGCCTACGAGCAGTACTTC

D: .
V: TRBV7-8
J: TRBJ1-1
size: .
CDR3: CASSLAGVGEAFF
DNA: TGTGCCAGCAGCTTAGCAGGGGTAGGTGAAGCTTTCTTT

D: TRBD1
V: TRBV29-1
J: TRBJ1-1
size: .
CDR3: CSVAGTGQGNTEAFF
DNA: TGCAGCGTTGCGGGGACGGGACAGGGGAACACTGAAGCTTTCTTT

D: .
V: TRBV27
J: TRBJ1-1
size: .
CDR3: CASSYGGEAFF
DNA: TGTGCCAGCAGTTATGGTGGGGAAGCTTTCTTT

D: .
V: TRBV7-2
J: TRBJ1-3
size: .
CDR3: CASSITTLQEGNTIYF
DNA: TGTGCCAGCAGCATTACCACGTTACAGGAGGGAAACACCATATATTTT

D: TRBD1
V: TRBV5-1
J: TRBJ2-2
size: .
CDR3: CASSPDRQGVTGELFF
DNA: TGCGCCAGCAGCCCCGACCGACAGGGTGTCACCGGGGAGCTGTTTTTT

D: .
V: TRBV28
J: TRBJ2-2
size: .
CDR3: CASIFTGNTGELFF
DNA: TGTGCCAGCATATTCACAGGGAACACCGGGGAGCTGTTTTTT

D: .
V: TRBV4-2
J: TRBJ2-7
size: .
CDR3: CASSQGGSYEQYF
DNA: TGTGCCAGCAGCCAAGGTGGGTCCTACGAGCAGTACTTC

D: .
V: TRBV27
J: TRBJ1-1
size: .
CDR3: CASSTLQGNTEAFF
DNA: TGTGCCAGCAGTACACTACAGGGAAACACTGAAGCTTTCTTT

D: TRBD1
V: TRBV4-3
J: TRBJ2-5
size: .
CDR3: CASSQEWRQGAGETQYF
DNA: TGCGCCAGCAGCCAAGAATGGAGACAGGGGGCAGGAGAGACCCAGTACTTC

D: .
V: TRBV11-2
J: TRBJ2-5
size: .
CDR3: CASSLEAGQRETQYF
DNA: TGTGCCAGCAGCTTAGAAGCAGGGCAACGAGAGACCCAGTACTTC

D: .
V: TRBV19
J: TRBJ1-2
size: .
CDR3: CASSEDSFRDGYTF
DNA: TGTGCCAGTAGCGAAGACAGTTTCCGGGATGGCTACACCTTC

D: .
V: TRBV21-1
J: TRBJ2-1
size: .
CDR3: CASSKEYPCPYNEQFF
DNA: .

D: .
V: TRBV9
J: TRBJ1-4
size: .
CDR3: CASSSDTGNEKLFF
DNA: TGTGCCAGCAGCTCGGACACCGGTAATGAAAAACTGTTTTTT

D: .
V: TRBV11-3
J: TRBJ2-1
size: .
CDR3: CASSLEINNEQFF
DNA: TGTGCCAGCAGCTTAGAAATCAACAATGAGCAGTTCTTC

D: .
V: TRBV15
J: TRBJ2-7
size: few
CDR3: CATRSGHETYEQYF
DNA: TGTGCCACCAGATCAGGGCATGAGACCTACGAGCAGTACTTC

D: .
V: TRBV9
J: TRBJ2-1
size: .
CDR3: CASSVDSEGEQFF
DNA: TGTGCCAGCAGCGTAGATAGCGAGGGCGAGCAGTTCTTC

D: .
V: TRBV10-3
J: TRBJ1-2
size: .
CDR3: CAISGESYGYTF
DNA: TGTGCCATCAGTGGAGAAAGTTATGGCTACACCTTC

D: TRBD2
V: TRBV5-4
J: TRBJ2-2
size: .
CDR3: CASSYFGGGTGELFF
DNA: TGTGCCAGCAGCTATTTCGGGGGAGGGACCGGGGAGCTGTTTTTT

D: .
V: TRBV11-2
J: TRBJ2-7
size: .
CDR3: CASSSPYEQYF
DNA: TGTGCCAGCAGTTCTCCTTACGAGCAGTACTTC